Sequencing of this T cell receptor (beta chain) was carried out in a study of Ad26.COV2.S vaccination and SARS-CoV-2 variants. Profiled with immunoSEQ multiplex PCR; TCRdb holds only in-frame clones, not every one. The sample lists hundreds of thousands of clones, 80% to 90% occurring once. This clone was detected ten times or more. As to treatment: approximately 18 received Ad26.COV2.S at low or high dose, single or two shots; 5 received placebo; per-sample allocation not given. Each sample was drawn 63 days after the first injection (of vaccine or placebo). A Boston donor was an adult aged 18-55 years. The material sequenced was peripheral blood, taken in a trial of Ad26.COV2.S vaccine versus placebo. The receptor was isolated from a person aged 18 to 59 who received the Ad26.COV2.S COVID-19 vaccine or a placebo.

CDR3: CASSPPVRVGGYTF. CDR3 in DNA: TGTGCCAGCAGTCCTCCGGTTAGGGTAGGCGGCTACACCTTC. V gene TRBV28 combines with J gene TRBJ1-2; D unresolved. The CDR3 is made up of 14 amino acids. V shed 5 bases and J shed 8 bases, with 18 bases lying between them. CDR1 MDHEN and CDR2 SYDVKM come from the germline V gene.